The clone carrying this T cell receptor (beta chain) was counted a few times. Its target is unknown. One entry per CDR3 protein, called by TCRdb with MiXCR from the 5' RACE reads. Among approximately 450,000 distinct CDR3 sequences, 15% to 20% were seen once, and the ten largest hold roughly a sixth. The V end lost 3 bases, the J end lost 0 bases, and 15 bases lay between the germline ends. The CDR3 is made up of 16 amino acids. Germline-derived CDR1 and CDR2 are SGHRS and YFSETQ. The data were obtained in a study of T cells after yellow fever vaccination. For the study at large: Any fraction with a low cell number was prepared using SMART-Seq v4 Ultra Low Input.

Notes on the study in general: Weaker, the secondary response peaked sooner, at day 5 versus 15. Booster sampling recovered most clones from primary vaccination (around 97% CD4, roughly 88% CD8). The CD4 and CD8 compartments had a small share of their clonotypes in common.

This TCR was recovered from a man aged 18 to 35 who received the YFV17D yellow fever vaccine. The specimen was PBMCs, collected before the yellow fever booster vaccination. The V gene is TRBV5-1, the J gene TRBJ1-1; D gene ambiguous. The DNA of the CDR3 is TGCGCCAGCAGCTCCCCCCTGAGAGACCTGAACACTGAAGCTTTCTTT. Translating it yields CASSSPLRDLNTEAFF. The full variable domain, its missing parts supplied by reference TRBV5-1 and TRBJ1-1, is KAGVTQTPRYLIKTRGQQVTLSCSPISGHRSVSWYQQTPGQGLQFLFEYFSETQRNKGNFPGRFSGRQFSNSRSEMNVSTLELGDSALYLCASSSPLRDLNTEAFFGQGTRLTVV.